These 15 T cell receptor beta chains were sequenced from one sample in a study of beta chain features in type 1 diabetes. The sequenced template was cDNA made from the entire isolated RNA. TCRdb's table, derived via immunoSEQ multiplex PCR, lists solely in-frame clones and lacks some. Of about 220,000 clones in the sample, under 13% were seen once. Sequencing input: central memory CD4+ T cells from blood. The source of these receptors is a man aged 18 to 35 in good health.

As to this clone: Other DNA sequences in the same sample also yield this CDR3. V gene TRBV20-1 combines with J gene TRBJ2-3; D unclear. The CDR3 sequence is 11 residues long. The germline gives CDR1 DFQATT, CDR2 SNEGSKA (reference sequence). The germline V and J ends were trimmed by 2 bases and 3 bases, with 3 bases remaining between them. The CDR3 region has the DNA TGCAGTGCTAGACGAACAGATACGCAGTATTTT. Protein product: CSARRTDTQYF.

Only a few counts were recorded for this clone. V gene TRBV4-2 combines with J gene TRBJ2-1, with a possible D match to TRBD1 (5 bases). There are 16 residues in the CDR3. V gave up 0 bases and J gave up 4 bases, with 13 bases separating them. Germline V gene lookup returns CDR1 LGHNA and CDR2 YNFKEQ. This chain's CDR3 is CASSQEPAQGYNEQFF. The CDR3 DNA sequence: TGTGCCAGCAGCCAAGAACCTGCTCAGGGATACAATGAGCAGTTCTTC.

This sequence joins TRBV5-1 and TRBJ2-3, with 10 bases fitting TRBD2. Germline-derived CDR1 and CDR2 are SGHRS and YFSETQ. Trimming cost V 4 bases and J 3 bases; bases outside gene matches: 8. CDR3 length: 16 residues. The CDR3 nucleotides read TGCGCCAGCAGCAAAAGCGGGAGGGCCGAGACAGATACGCAGTATTTT. Translation: CASSKSGRAETDTQYF.

This chain links TRBV5-1 with TRBJ2-4; D could derive from TRBD1 or TRBD2 (6 bases each). Per the germline V gene, CDR1 is SGHRS and CDR2 is YFSETQ. Trimming took 0 bases from V and 2 from J, leaving 15 bases between them. The CDR3 has 17 amino acids. Here the CDR3 DNA reads TGCGCCAGCAGCTTGGTAGTCGGGGGCGGGACCAAAAACATTCAGTACTTC. As protein: CASSLVVGGGTKNIQYF.

This chain links TRBV18 with TRBJ2-7; TRBD1 aligns across 10 bases. Trimming took 2 bases from V and 5 from J; bases not matched to a gene: 6. The CDR3 loop spans 15 amino acids. Germline lookup yields CDR1 KGHSH and CDR2 LQKENI. CDR3 nucleotides: TGTGCCAGCTCACCAAGACAGGGGGCGCTTAACGAGCAGTACTTC. Amino acids: CASSPRQGALNEQYF.

To note about this clone: This likely reflects a read error, since a far larger clone is one base away. Other DNA sequences in this sample translate to the same CDR3. CDR3 loop: CASRLTGGSGANVLTF. The CDR3 nucleotides are TGTGCCAGCAGACTTACCGGAGGGTCTGGGGCCAACGTCCTGACTTTC. This sequence joins TRBV7-2 and TRBJ2-6; TRBD2 might be the D (6 bases). CDR3 length: 16 residues. From germline, CDR1 is SGHTA and CDR2 FQGNSA. V lost 6 bases, J lost 1 base, and 13 bases lay in between.

This clone was counted only a few times. The chain recombines TRBV28 with TRBJ1-1, with 8 bases fitting TRBD1. Germline V CDR1 and CDR2: MDHEN, SYDVKM. V lost 5 bases to trimming and J lost 0 bases; unmatched junction nucleotides: 5. The CDR3 has 15 residues. CDR3 in DNA: TGTGCCAGCAGTCCTAACAGGGGGGTGAACACTGAAGCTTTCTTT. Translated, it gives CASSPNRGVNTEAFF.

There are a few counts of this clone. At the DNA level, this CDR3 is encoded by other sequences in the same sample as well. This chain uses TRBV20-1 with TRBJ2-5; D is unresolved. Germline lookup yields CDR1 DFQATT and CDR2 SNEGSKA (reference sequence). V gave up 3 bases and J gave up 1 base, with 3 bases separating them. CDR3 size: 11 residues. In DNA, the CDR3 is TGCAGTGCTAGCATCCAAGAGACCCAGTACTTC. Residues: CSASIQETQYF.

The rearrangement uses TRBV7-9 and TRBJ2-1; 7 positions agree with TRBD1. CDR1 and CDR2 from the germline V gene are SEHNR and FQNEAQ (reference sequence). The V segment lost 5 bases and the J segment 7 bases; nucleotides outside the gene matches: 5. This CDR3 spans 13 amino acids. CDR3 amino acids: CASSHDRVNEQFF. CDR3 coding DNA: TGTGCCAGCAGCCATGACAGGGTAAATGAGCAGTTCTTC.

This clone has just a few counts. This sequence joins TRBV2 and TRBJ1-2; 8 bases line up with TRBD1. V trimming: 9 bases; J trimming: 2 bases; junction bases outside the gene matches: 2. The CDR3 is made up of 12 amino acids. The germline V gene encodes CDR1 SNHLY and CDR2 FYNNEI. In DNA, the CDR3 is TGTGCCAGTTGGACAGGGAACTATGGCTACACCTTC. It encodes CASWTGNYGYTF.

A few counts support this clone. This sequence joins TRBV28 and TRBJ2-7; D remains ambiguous. Trimming left V 6 bases short and J 9 bases short, with 12 bases between. This CDR3 contains 11 residues. CDR1 is MDHEN and CDR2 is SYDVKM in the germline V gene. The CDR3 DNA is TGTGCCAGCAGAAGTAGGGTGTTGCAGTACTTC. It is translated as CASRSRVLQYF.

The CDR3 spells CASSLGYQADTQYF. CDR3 sequence (DNA): TGTGCCAGCAGCTTAGGTTATCAGGCCGATACGCAGTATTTT. The chain links TRBV7-8 to TRBJ2-3; D gene uncertain. This CDR3 region has 14 residues. The germline CDR1 and CDR2 sequences are SGHVS and FQNEAQ. The V end lost 1 base, the J end lost 6 bases, and 11 bases lay between the germline ends. The variable domain in full, completed from reference TRBV7-8 and TRBJ2-3, reads GAGVSQSPRYKVAKRGQDVALRCDPISGHVSLFWYQQALGQGPEFLTYFQNEAQLDKSGLPSDRFFAERPEGSVSTLKIQRTQQEDSAVYLCASSLGYQADTQYFGPGTRLTVL.

This clone appeared a few times. The V and J genes are TRBV6-9 and TRBJ2-7; TRBD2 matches 11 bases. There are 14 residues in the CDR3. Germline lookup yields CDR1 MNHGY and CDR2 SVAAGI. The V gene end was trimmed by 4 bases and the J gene end by 6 bases; junction bases not matched to a gene: 5. For the CDR3, the DNA is TGTGCCAGCAGTTTCCGACTAGCGGGAAGCGAGCAGTACTTC. This codes for CASSFRLAGSEQYF.

Only a few counts were recorded for this clone. V gene TRBV7-9 combines with J gene TRBJ2-7; weak D call: TRBD1 (6 bases). V was pared by 6 bases and J by 5 bases, with 14 bases between. Germline assignment: CDR1 SEHNR and CDR2 FQNEAQ (reference sequence). The CDR3 spans 13 residues. Here the CDR3 DNA reads TGTGCCAGCAGTTACACAGGGTGGAACGAGCAGTACTTC. Amino acids: CASSYTGWNEQYF.

This clone was detected only a few times. This rearrangement joins TRBV7-8 to TRBJ2-7, with D perhaps given as TRBD1 or TRBD2 (5 bases each). The CDR3 consists of 16 residues. V dropped 5 bases and J dropped 5 bases, with 22 bases sitting between them. The germline V gene encodes CDR1 SGHVS and CDR2 FQNEAQ. This chain's CDR3 is CASSVAGTLAIHEQYF. As DNA, the CDR3 is TGTGCCAGCAGCGTCGCCGGGACCTTAGCTATCCACGAGCAGTACTTC.